This paragraph covers one TCR beta chain sequence. TCRdb keeps only in-frame clones here, not all; method: immunoSEQ multiplex PCR. The data contain tens of thousands of clones, around 96% of them singletons. These data belong to a study of technical replicates of blood from a few donors. Germline lookup yields CDR1 LGHNT and CDR2 FRNRAP. V was shortened by 1 base and J by 7 bases, with 10 bases between the two germline ends. CDR3 length: 13 residues. The sequenced sample consisted of PBMCs. The chain combines TRBV12-5 with TRBJ1-2; the D gene is possibly TRBD1 (6 bases). The clonotype was recovered from a human donor in good health. Some clones in this sample may be carry-over from other donors' samples. The CDR3 is CASGLGRGGGYTF. The CDR3 DNA reads TGTGCTAGTGGTTTGGGCAGGGGCGGTGGCTACACCTTC.